These T cell receptor beta chains were read from a single sample in a study of shared clonotypes between healthy human individuals. The repertoire was sequenced with immunoSEQ multiplex PCR; TCRdb's copy has only in-frame clones and lacks some. The sample comprises under 2,500,000 clones, approximately 94% of which are singletons, and around 0.13% rests with the top ten. The sample comprised naive CD4+ T cells sorted from blood. The receptor source for this set is a man younger than 30 in good health. Each CDR3 is given with its conserved first and last residue. The D gene is left open where the match is weak. For some rows the clone size is stated as once, few or many, or as a class when expanded; others skip it.

j_call v_call clone_size d_call cdr3_nt cdr3_aa
TRBJ1-1 TRBV7-8 . TRBD1 TGTGCCAGCAGCACCCGGACAGGCATGAACGCTGAAGCTTTCTTT CASSTRTGMNAEAFF
TRBJ1-1 TRBV10-2 . TRBD1 TGCGCCAGCAGCCTGACAGGGGAGGGCACTGAAGCTTTCTTT CASSLTGEGTEAFF
TRBJ1-1 TRBV5-1 . TRBD1 TGCGCCAGCAGCTTGGCGACAGGGGGAACTGAAGCTTTCTTT CASSLATGGTEAFF
TRBJ1-2 TRBV10-3 once TRBD1 TGTGCCATCAGTGGGGGACAGGGTAACTATGGCTACACCTTC CAISGGQGNYGYTF
TRBJ1-2 TRBV10-1 . . TGCGCCAGCAGTCCGATCCGGGACGGCCTCCTCTATGGCTACACCTTC CASSPIRDGLLYGYTF
TRBJ2-3 TRBV5-4 few TRBD2 TGTGCCAGCAGCCCGCCCGGGACTAACCCCACAGATACGCAGTATTTT CASSPPGTNPTDTQYF
TRBJ1-6 TRBV2 . . TGTGCCAGCAGTGGGGAACAGGGCCGCAGCTCCTATAATTCACCCCTCCACTTT CASSGEQGRSSYNSPLHF
TRBJ2-3 TRBV5-6 . . TGTGCCAGCAGCTTGAGGGCAGGGACAGATACGCAGTATTTT CASSLRAGTDTQYF
TRBJ2-3 TRBV21-1 . . TGTGCCAGCATCTGGACTAGCGGGAGGGTTGATACGCAGTATTTT CASIWTSGRVDTQYF
TRBJ2-1 TRBV6-6 once . TGTGCCAGCAGTTACGATGAGCAGTTCTTC CASSYDEQFF
TRBJ2-7 TRBV18 . . TGTGCCAGCTCAGGCCAGCAGAATTCCTACGAGCAGTACTTC CASSGQQNSYEQYF
TRBJ1-3 TRBV11-2 . . TGTGCCAGCAGCACTCTAACTCGGGCAAACTCTGGAAACACCATATATTTT CASSTLTRANSGNTIYF
TRBJ2-5 TRBV7-9 . TRBD1 TGTGCCAGCAGCTTAGCGGGGACAGGCGGGGAGACCCAGTACTTC CASSLAGTGGETQYF
TRBJ2-7 TRBV2 . . TGTGCCAGCAGTGAAGCCCGAGGGAGCCCCTACGAGCAGTACTTC CASSEARGSPYEQYF
TRBJ2-3 TRBV5-8 . . TGTGCCAGCAGCTTGGCTTATTTTGCCGATACGCAGTATTTT CASSLAYFADTQYF
TRBJ1-4 TRBV10-3 . . TGTGCCATCAGTGTTAATGGGGCGGGCGAAAAACTGTTTTTT CAISVNGAGEKLFF